This T cell receptor (beta chain) was sequenced during a study of T cell changes during pregnancy in multiple sclerosis. Profiling relied on immunoSEQ multiplex PCR, and the TCRdb table lists in-frame clones only, not all of them. The table has roughly 77,000 clones, roughly 89% seen once. Of note for this clone: At one end, the junction sequence differs from germline, possibly due to a read error.

The CDR3 has 14 residues. CDR1 and CDR2 from the germline V gene are MRHNA and SNTAGT. The sample was peripheral blood, taken in the second trimester of pregnancy. The V call is TRBV6-4, the J call TRBJ2-7; the D gene is possibly TRBD2 (5 bases). The receptor was isolated from a female donor with multiple sclerosis, enrolled in a pregnancy study. CDR3 nucleotides: TGTGCCAGCTCGCCCAGCGCTGTTATGGCGGGCCACACATTC. The encoded protein is CASSPSAVMAGHTF.